The TCR beta chain under discussion was sequenced for a study of blood T cell repertoires in COVID-19. Study-wide background: Samples representing acute and convalescent COVID-19 were sourced from the United States, Italy and Spain. Nucleic acid was either cDNA or gDNA, and it came from T cells, B-cell-depleted T cells, or PBMCs.

Authors' data handling: From reference gene primer amplification, estimates of nucleated cell counts were derived. Method: immunoSEQ multiplex PCR; TCRdb's copy keeps in-frame clones and lacks some. V, J and clone size reflect that table, while D and trimming were determined from the DNA. The top ten hold roughly an eighth of the sample, which has 45,000 to 60,000 clones, around 78% seen once. The CDR3 runs 15 residues. In germline, CDR1 is SGHVS, CDR2 FQNEAQ. With 6 bases removed from V and 5 bases from J, the gap between germline ends came to 17 bases. The chain joins TRBV7-8 to TRBJ1-5; maybe TRBD1 (5 bases). The receptor comes from a human donor in a cohort sampled during active COVID-19. The sequenced sample was peripheral blood. In DNA, the CDR3 is TGTGCCAGCAGTTCCCCAGGGTACGGCGATCAGCCCCAGCATTTT. Its protein is CASSSPGYGDQPQHF.